Each of the 8 T cell receptor beta chains below was sequenced from the same sample in a study of response to subunit inactivated influenza vaccine. TCRdb ran MiXCR on the RT-PCR reads and lists one entry per CDR3 protein. Here the sample spans 860,000 or so distinct CDR3 sequences, 21% being singletons. The starting material was PBMCs from blood, obtained 4 to 6 days after vaccination. These receptors originate from a man in his fifties or sixties who received an inactivated influenza vaccine.

V gene TRBV7-2 combines with J gene TRBJ2-3; D is unresolved. The CDR3 loop spans 16 amino acids. Germline CDR1 is SGHTA and CDR2 is FQGNSA. Between the trimmed V and J ends, which lost 1 base and 0 bases, there was a span of 11 bases. The CDR3 loop reads CASSLDTRPSTDTQYF. The CDR3 DNA reads TGTGCCAGCAGCTTAGACACTCGACCGAGCACAGATACGCAGTATTTT.

This clonotype occurred a few times. The chain carries TRBV18 and TRBJ2-1, with D perhaps given as TRBD1 or TRBD2 (5 bases each). This CDR3 has 14 residues. Trimming pared 6 bases from V and 4 bases from J, leaving 13 bases between. Germline V gives CDR1 KGHSH, CDR2 LQKENI. DNA of the CDR3: TGTGCCAGCTCCCCCGCCAGGGAGTACAATGAGCAGTTCTTC. Translation: CASSPAREYNEQFF.

This chain joins TRBV6-1 and TRBJ2-7; D unclear. CDR1 is MNHNS, CDR2 SASEGT, per germline. There are 13 residues in the CDR3. Trimming cost V 2 bases and J 4 bases, with 9 bases left between them. CDR3 nucleotide sequence: TGTGCCAGCAGTGAACCCAAGGTGTACGAGCAGTACTTC. The encoded protein is CASSEPKVYEQYF.

This clonotype was detected many times. This chain links TRBV12-3 or TRBV12-4 with TRBJ1-5; D is unresolved. The V end was cut by 3 bases, the J end by 1 base, with 10 bases between. The CDR3 is made up of 15 amino acids. The CDR3 DNA is TGTGCCAGCAGTTTCGGGGTAGGCAGCAATCAGCCCCAGCATTTT. This gives the protein CASSFGVGSNQPQHF.

This clonotype turned up a few times. The V call is TRBV12-3 or TRBV12-4, the J call TRBJ2-4; D possibly matches TRBD1 or TRBD2 (7 bases each). This CDR3 spans 15 amino acids. V was cut by 8 bases and J by 1 base, with 15 bases left in between. CDR3 nucleotides: TGTGCCAGCCAGGGAGGGGGCAGGGCCAAAAACATTCAGTACTTC. As protein: CASQGGGRAKNIQYF.

This clonotype showed up just a few times. The chain couples TRBV19 to TRBJ2-2; 10 bases agree with TRBD2. CDR1 is LNHDA, CDR2 SQIVND, per germline (reference sequence). Trimming took 8 bases from V and 4 from J; bases not matched to a gene: 13. The CDR3 contains 17 residues. CDR3 DNA sequence: TGTGCCAGTTCCCCCCCCGGACTAGCGGTCTTCACCGGGGAGCTGTTTTTT. Translating it yields CASSPPGLAVFTGELFF.

This chain connects TRBV29-1 to TRBJ2-1; 11 nucleotides align to TRBD2. This CDR3 has 15 amino acids. The V gene end was trimmed by 4 bases and the J gene end by 6 bases; junction bases not matched to a gene: 8. The germline V gene has CDR1 SQVTM and CDR2 ANQGSEA. The CDR3: CSVAGTSGGLNEQFF. CDR3 DNA: TGCAGCGTTGCCGGGACTAGCGGAGGCCTCAATGAGCAGTTCTTC.

The V and J genes are TRBV12-3 or TRBV12-4 and TRBJ1-6; D gene unclear. V lost 6 bases, J lost 6 bases, and 12 bases lay in between. CDR3 length: 14 residues. In DNA form, the CDR3 reads TGTGCCAGCAGCCTCGGAGCTGTTAATTCACCCCTCCACTTT. It codes for CASSLGAVNSPLHF.